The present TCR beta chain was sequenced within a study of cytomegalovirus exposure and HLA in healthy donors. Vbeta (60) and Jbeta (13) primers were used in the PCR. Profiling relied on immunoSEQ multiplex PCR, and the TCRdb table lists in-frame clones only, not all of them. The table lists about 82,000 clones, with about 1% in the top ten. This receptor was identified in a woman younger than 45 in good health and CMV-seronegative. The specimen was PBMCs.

This CDR3 is CASRPDSGGYTF. Written as DNA, the CDR3 is TGCGCCAGCCGACCGGACAGCGGTGGCTACACCTTC. V and J are TRBV5-1 and TRBJ1-2; a weak D match, TRBD1 (6 bases). This CDR3 spans 12 amino acids. The V end was cut by 7 bases, the J end by 7 bases, with 14 bases between. CDR1 and CDR2 from the germline V gene are SGHRS and YFSETQ. The whole variable domain, remainder taken from reference TRBV5-1 and TRBJ1-2, is KAGVTQTPRYLIKTRGQQVTLSCSPISGHRSVSWYQQTPGQGLQFLFEYFSETQRNKGNFPGRFSGRQFSNSRSEMNVSTLELGDSALYLCASRPDSGGYTFGSGTRLTVV.